The TCR beta chain under discussion was sequenced for a study of blood T cell repertoires in COVID-19 (dated by TCRdb to the early 2020s). With regard to the full study: The collaborator samples originated in the United States, Italy and Spain and spanned the acute and convalescent phases of COVID-19. Sample metadata almost always included a de-identified subject ID, COVID-19 status, age in years and sex. Where available, HLA class I and class II types were taken from metadata supplied by the sample provider and were not determined by assay-based typing. Deeply sampled blood TCRbeta repertoires from subjects exposed to, actively infected with, or recovered from COVID-19 were included in the dataset. The repertoires were released in a freely available public database intended as a resource for research on the immune response to SARS-CoV-2. Samples were obtained from the ongoing ImmuneRACE study (first 160 participants) and from about 1,300 subjects provided by 6 global collaborators. The prospective study material was composed of cDNA or gDNA derived from T cells, B-cell-depleted T cells, or PBMCs.

Broader findings and caveats from the paper: Clinical and demographic metadata were provided uncurated, with the amount varying by source and participant.

Whole blood was collected in K2EDTA tubes by collaborating institutions according to the institutions' own protocols. For TCRbeta analysis, collaborator samples were shipped as frozen whole blood, as isolated PBMCs, or as DNA extracted from either sample type. TCRbeta CDR3 regions were amplified from genomic DNA by means of the immunoSEQ Assay, a bias-controlled multiplex PCR. The source study handled its data this way. The number of nucleated cells in each sample was estimated by amplification of reference gene primers within the assay. To quantify the absolute abundance of each unique TCRbeta CDR3 rearrangement, sequence reads were collapsed and filtered. For each sample, productive Simpson clonality was calculated by taking the square root of Simpson's diversity index across productive rearrangements. TCRdb took over this immuneACCESS table, retaining in-frame rearrangements with V and J assigned. Such tables are incomplete; in checked studies, under half of the missing clones stem from an unresolved V gene, and the remainder is unexplained. Clone size and the V and J calls come from that table; the DNA yielded D and trimming. The sample table records approximately 18,000 clones; roughly 91% of these occur just once. Jointly, the top ten make up approximately 5.2% of the sample.

This clone was detected only once. Its antigen specificity is not known. No qualities accompany the bases; no much larger clone lies one base away. Taken from the germline V gene, the CDR1 and CDR2 loops are SQVTM and ANQGSEA. V trim: 2 bases; J trim: 5 bases; unmatched bases: 9. Its CDR3 holds 15 amino acids, cysteine through phenylalanine. Only the CDR3 DNA is retained, 45 bases long and in frame from the first base. This receptor was taken from a human donor in a cohort sampled during active COVID-19. Sequencing was carried out using peripheral blood. The rearrangement joined TRBV29-1 to TRBJ2-1; TRBD1 agrees with 7 junctional bases. The CDR3 sequence is CSVEKGASHHNEQFF. The nucleotide sequence is TGCAGCGTTGAAAAGGGGGCTAGCCACCACAATGAGCAGTTCTTC.